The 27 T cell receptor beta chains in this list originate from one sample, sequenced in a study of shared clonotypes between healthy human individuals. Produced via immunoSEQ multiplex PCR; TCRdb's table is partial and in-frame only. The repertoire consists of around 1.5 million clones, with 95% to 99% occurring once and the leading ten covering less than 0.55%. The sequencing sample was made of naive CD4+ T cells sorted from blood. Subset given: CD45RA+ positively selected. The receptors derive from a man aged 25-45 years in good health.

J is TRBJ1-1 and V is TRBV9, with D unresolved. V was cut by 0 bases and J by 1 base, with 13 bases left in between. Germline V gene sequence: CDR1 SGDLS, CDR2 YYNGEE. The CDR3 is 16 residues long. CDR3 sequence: CASSVEALSRNTEAFF. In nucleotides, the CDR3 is TGTGCCAGCAGCGTAGAGGCCCTGTCCAGGAACACTGAAGCTTTCTTT.

CDR3 region: CASSDPRKQFF. The CDR3 region has the DNA TGTGCCAGCAGTGATCCCCGTAAGCAGTTCTTC. The chain employs TRBV2 and TRBJ2-1; unclear D gene. V lost 3 bases and J lost 11, with 8 bases in between. The V gene's germline CDR1 is SNHLY and CDR2 FYNNEI. The CDR3 is 11 amino acids.

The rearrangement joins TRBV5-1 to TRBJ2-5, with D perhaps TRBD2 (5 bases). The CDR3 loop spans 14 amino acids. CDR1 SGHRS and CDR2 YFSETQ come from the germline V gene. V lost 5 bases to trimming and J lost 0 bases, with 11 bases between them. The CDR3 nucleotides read TGCGCCAGCAGTGAGCGGACGTACCAAGAGACCCAGTACTTC. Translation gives CASSERTYQETQYF.

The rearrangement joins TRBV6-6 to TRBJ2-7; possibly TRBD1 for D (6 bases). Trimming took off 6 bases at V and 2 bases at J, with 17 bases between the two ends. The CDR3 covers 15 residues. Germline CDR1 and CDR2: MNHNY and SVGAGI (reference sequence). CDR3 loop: CASSRSRDKPYEQYF. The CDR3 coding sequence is TGTGCCAGCAGCCGATCCAGGGACAAGCCCTACGAGCAGTACTTC.

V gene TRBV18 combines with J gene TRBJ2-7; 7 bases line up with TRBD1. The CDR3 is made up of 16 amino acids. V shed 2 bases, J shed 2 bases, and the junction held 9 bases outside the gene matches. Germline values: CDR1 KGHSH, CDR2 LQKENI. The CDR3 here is CASSPGMGTDPYEQYF. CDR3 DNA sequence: TGTGCCAGCTCACCAGGGATGGGGACAGACCCCTACGAGCAGTACTTC.

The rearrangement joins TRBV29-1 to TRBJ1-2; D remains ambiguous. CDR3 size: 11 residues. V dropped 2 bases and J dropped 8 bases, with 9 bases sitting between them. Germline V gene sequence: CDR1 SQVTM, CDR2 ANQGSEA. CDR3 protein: CSVELRRGYTF. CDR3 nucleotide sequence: TGCAGCGTTGAACTACGTCGCGGCTACACCTTC. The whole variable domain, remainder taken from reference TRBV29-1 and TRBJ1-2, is SAVISQKPSRDICQRGTSLTIQCQVDSQVTMMFWYRQQPGQSLTLIATANQGSEATYESGFVIDKFPISRPNLTFSTLTVSNMSPEDSSIYLCSVELRRGYTFGSGTRLTVV.

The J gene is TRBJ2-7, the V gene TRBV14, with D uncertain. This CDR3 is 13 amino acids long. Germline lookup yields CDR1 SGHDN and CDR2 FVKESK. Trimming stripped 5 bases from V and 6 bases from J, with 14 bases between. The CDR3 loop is CASSGYRGSEQYF. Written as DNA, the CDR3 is TGTGCCAGCAGCGGGTACAGAGGAAGCGAGCAGTACTTC.

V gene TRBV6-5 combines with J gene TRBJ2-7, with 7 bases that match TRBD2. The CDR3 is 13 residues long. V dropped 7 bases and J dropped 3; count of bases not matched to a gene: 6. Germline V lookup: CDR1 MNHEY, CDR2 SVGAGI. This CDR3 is CASKGSGIYEQYF. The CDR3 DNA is TGTGCCAGCAAGGGGAGCGGGATCTACGAGCAGTACTTC.

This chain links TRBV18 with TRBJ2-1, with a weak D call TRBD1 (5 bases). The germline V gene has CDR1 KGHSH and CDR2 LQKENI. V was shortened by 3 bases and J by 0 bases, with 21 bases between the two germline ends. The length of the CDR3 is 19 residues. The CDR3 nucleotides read TGTGCCAGCTCACCGGGGCTGGGAAGCGCTGATAGCTCCTACAATGAGCAGTTCTTC. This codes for CASSPGLGSADSSYNEQFF.

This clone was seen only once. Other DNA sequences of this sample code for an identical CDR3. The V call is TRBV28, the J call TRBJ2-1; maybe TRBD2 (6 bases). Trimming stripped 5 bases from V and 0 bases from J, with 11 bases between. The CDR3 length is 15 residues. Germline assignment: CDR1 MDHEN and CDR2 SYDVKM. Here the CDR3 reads CASSPGRSSYNEQFF. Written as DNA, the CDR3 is TGTGCCAGCAGTCCGGGGAGGAGCTCCTACAATGAGCAGTTCTTC.

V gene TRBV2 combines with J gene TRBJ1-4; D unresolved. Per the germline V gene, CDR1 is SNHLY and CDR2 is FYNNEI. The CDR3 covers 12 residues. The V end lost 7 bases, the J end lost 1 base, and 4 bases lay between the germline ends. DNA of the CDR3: TGTGCCAGCACCAGAACTAATGAAAAACTGTTTTTT. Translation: CASTRTNEKLFF.

This CDR3 is CASSLDRADEQYF. The DNA of the CDR3 is TGTGCCAGCAGCTTGGACAGGGCGGACGAGCAGTACTTC. The genes are TRBV5-4 and TRBJ2-7; perhaps TRBD1 as D (6 bases). Germline CDR1 and CDR2: SGHNT and YYREEE (reference sequence). With 0 bases removed from V and 5 bases from J, the gap between germline ends came to 9 bases. The CDR3 has 13 amino acids.

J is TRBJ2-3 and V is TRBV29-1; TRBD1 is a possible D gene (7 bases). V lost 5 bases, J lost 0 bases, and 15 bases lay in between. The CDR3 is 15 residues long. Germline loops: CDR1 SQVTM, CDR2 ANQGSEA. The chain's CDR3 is CSVCGTDHSTDTQYF. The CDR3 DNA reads TGCAGCGTTTGCGGGACAGACCATAGCACAGATACGCAGTATTTT.

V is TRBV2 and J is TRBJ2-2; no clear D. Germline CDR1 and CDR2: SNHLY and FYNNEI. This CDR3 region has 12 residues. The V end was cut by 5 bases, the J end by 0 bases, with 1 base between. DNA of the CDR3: TGTGCCAGCAGTTCGAACACCGGGGAGCTGTTTTTT. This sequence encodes CASSSNTGELFF.

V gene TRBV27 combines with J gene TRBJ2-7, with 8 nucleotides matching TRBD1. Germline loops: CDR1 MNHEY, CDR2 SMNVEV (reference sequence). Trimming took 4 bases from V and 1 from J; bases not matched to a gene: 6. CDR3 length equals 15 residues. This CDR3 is CASSSGQGISYEQYF. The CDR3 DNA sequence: TGTGCCAGCAGTTCCGGACAGGGAATATCCTACGAGCAGTACTTC.

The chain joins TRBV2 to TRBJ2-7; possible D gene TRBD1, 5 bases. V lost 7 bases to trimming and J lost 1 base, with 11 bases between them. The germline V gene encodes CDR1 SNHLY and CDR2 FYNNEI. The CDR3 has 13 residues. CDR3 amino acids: CASTRVLSYEQYF. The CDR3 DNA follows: TGTGCCAGCACCAGGGTTTTATCCTACGAGCAGTACTTC.

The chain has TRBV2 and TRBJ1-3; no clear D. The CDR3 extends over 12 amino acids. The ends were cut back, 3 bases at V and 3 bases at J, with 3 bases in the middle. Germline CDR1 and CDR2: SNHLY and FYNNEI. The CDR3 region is CASSEFGNTIYF. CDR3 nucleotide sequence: TGTGCCAGCAGTGAGTTTGGAAACACCATATATTTT. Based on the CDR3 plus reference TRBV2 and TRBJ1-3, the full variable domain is EPEVTQTPSHQVTQMGQEVILRCVPISNHLYFYWYRQILGQKVEFLVSFYNNEISEKSEIFDDQFSVERPDGSNFTLKIRSTKLEDSAMYFCASSEFGNTIYFGEGSWLTVV.

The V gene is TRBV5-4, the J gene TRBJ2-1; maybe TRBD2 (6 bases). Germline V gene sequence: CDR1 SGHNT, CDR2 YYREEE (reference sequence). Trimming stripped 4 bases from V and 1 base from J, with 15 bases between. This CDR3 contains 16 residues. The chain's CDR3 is CASSGGAHQSYNEQFF. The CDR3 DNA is TGTGCCAGCAGCGGAGGGGCGCATCAGTCCTACAATGAGCAGTTCTTC. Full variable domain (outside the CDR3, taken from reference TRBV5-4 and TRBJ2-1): ETGVTQSPTHLIKTRGQQVTLRCSSQSGHNTVSWYQQALGQGPQFIFQYYREEENGRGNFPPRFSGLQFPNYSSELNVNALELDDSALYLCASSGGAHQSYNEQFFGPGTRLTVL.

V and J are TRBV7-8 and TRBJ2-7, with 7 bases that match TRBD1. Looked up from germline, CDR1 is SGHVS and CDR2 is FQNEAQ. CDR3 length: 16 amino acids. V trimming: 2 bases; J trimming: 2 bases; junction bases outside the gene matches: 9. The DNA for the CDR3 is TGTGCCAGCAGCTTACGGCGGACAGGTGATACCTACGAGCAGTACTTC. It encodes CASSLRRTGDTYEQYF.

CDR3 protein: CASSLGLVYNEQFF. As DNA, the CDR3 is TGTGCCAGCAGCTTGGGACTAGTATACAATGAGCAGTTCTTC. This chain links TRBV7-9 with TRBJ2-1; TRBD2 matches 8 bases. The length of the CDR3 is 14 residues. CDR1 is SEHNR, CDR2 FQNEAQ, per germline (reference sequence). Trimming cost V 3 bases and J 4 bases; bases outside gene matches: 2.

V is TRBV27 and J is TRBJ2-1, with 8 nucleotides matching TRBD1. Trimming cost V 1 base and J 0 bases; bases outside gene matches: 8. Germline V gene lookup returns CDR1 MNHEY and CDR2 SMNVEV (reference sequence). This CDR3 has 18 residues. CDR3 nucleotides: TGTGCCAGCAGTTTATTGGGACAGGTCACCCGCTCCTACAATGAGCAGTTCTTC. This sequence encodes CASSLLGQVTRSYNEQFF.

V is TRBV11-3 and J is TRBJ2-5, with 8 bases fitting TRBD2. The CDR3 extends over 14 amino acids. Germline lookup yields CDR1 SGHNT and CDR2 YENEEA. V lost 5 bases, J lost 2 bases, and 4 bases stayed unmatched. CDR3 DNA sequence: TGTGCCAGCAGCACCGGCGGGGGGCAAGAGACCCAGTACTTC. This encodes CASSTGGGQETQYF.

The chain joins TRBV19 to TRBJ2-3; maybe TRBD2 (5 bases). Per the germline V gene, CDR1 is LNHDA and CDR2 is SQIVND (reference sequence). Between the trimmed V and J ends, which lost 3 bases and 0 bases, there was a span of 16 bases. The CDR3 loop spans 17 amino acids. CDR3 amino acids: CASSMTEGGGSTDTQYF. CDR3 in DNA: TGTGCCAGTAGTATGACTGAGGGCGGAGGTAGCACAGATACGCAGTATTTT.

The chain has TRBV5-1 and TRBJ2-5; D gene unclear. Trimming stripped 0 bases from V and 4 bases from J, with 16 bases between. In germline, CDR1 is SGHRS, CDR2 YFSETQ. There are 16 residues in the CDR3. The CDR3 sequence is CASSLVSWSAAETQYF. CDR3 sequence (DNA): TGCGCCAGCAGCTTGGTATCCTGGAGCGCCGCAGAGACCCAGTACTTC. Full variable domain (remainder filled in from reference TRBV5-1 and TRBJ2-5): KAGVTQTPRYLIKTRGQQVTLSCSPISGHRSVSWYQQTPGQGLQFLFEYFSETQRNKGNFPGRFSGRQFSNSRSEMNVSTLELGDSALYLCASSLVSWSAAETQYFGPGTRLLVL.

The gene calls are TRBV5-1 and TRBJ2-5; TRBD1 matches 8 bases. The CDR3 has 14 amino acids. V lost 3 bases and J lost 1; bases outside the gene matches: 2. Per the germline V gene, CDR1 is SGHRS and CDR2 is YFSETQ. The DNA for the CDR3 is TGCGCCAGCAGCTGGGGGACAGGCCAAGAGACCCAGTACTTC. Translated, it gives CASSWGTGQETQYF.

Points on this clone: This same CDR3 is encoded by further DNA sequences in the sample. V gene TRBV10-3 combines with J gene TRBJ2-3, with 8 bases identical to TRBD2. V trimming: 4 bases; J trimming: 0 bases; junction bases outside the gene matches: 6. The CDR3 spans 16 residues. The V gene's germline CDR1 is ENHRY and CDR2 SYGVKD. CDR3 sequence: CAISGLAGSSTDTQYF. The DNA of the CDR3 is TGTGCCATCAGTGGGCTAGCGGGTTCTAGCACAGATACGCAGTATTTT.

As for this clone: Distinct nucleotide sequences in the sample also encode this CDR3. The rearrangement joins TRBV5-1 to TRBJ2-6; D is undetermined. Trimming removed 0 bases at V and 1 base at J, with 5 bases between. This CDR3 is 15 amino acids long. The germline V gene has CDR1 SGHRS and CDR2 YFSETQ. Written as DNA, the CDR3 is TGCGCCAGCAGCTTGGATGGTTCTGGGGCCAACGTCCTGACTTTC. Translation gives CASSLDGSGANVLTF.